This note documents a single TCR beta chain sequence. These data originate in a study of shared T cell receptors in the human thymus. Sequencing used immunoSEQ multiplex PCR; TCRdb keeps in-frame clones, though not all of them. This sample has 640,000 or so clones, with 70% to 90% found just once. Per the germline V gene, CDR1 is LNHNV and CDR2 is YYDKDF (reference sequence). The V segment lost 0 bases and the J segment 3 bases; nucleotides outside the gene matches: 2. The CDR3 has 16 amino acids. These data also featured in a second study, about human thymus T cells. This second report adds: The donor group consisted of healthy Finnish infants who were having corrective surgery for congenital heart defects. Thymus tissue for the work was resected from patients undergoing corrective heart surgery. V and J gene usage appeared biased in thymic and blood repertoires. Highly overlapping thymic repertoires among unrelated individuals were reported in related research.

V usage is TRBV15 and J usage is TRBJ2-3; TRBD2 matches 11 bases. The TCR sequence derives from a boy younger than two with a congenital heart defect. The sequenced sample was thymocytes. This CDR3 reads CATSRETSGDTDTQYF. The CDR3 coding sequence is TGTGCCACCAGCAGAGAGACTAGCGGGGATACAGATACGCAGTATTTT.